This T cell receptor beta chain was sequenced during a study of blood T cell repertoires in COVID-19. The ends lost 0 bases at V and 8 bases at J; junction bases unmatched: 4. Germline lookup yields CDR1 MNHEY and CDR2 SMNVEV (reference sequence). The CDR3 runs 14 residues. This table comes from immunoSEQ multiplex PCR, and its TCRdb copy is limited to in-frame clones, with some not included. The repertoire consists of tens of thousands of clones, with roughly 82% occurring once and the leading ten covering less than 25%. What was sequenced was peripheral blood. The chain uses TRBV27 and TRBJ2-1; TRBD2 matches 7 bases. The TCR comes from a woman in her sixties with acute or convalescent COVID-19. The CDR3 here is CASSLSGGFDEQFF. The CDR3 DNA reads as TGTGCCAGCAGTTTATCGGGGGGGTTTGATGAGCAGTTCTTC.